This T cell receptor beta chain was observed in a study of T cells in Graves' hyperthyroidism and ophthalmopathy. Amplification of TCR beta CDR3 regions used RNA as the template. The HTBI set primed first-round TCR CDR3 RT-PCR. One entry per CDR3 protein results from TCRdb running MiXCR on the multiplex PCR reads. The data show 300,000 or so distinct CDR3 sequences, around a sixth seen once. This clonotype was observed many times. The target antigen is unknown. Stable Graves' hyperthyroidism denoted no ophthalmopathy progression over 18 months. Study-wide results and limits: Blood held most thyroid clonotypes expanded above 0.001 frequency.

The J segment lost 3 bases and the V segment lost 0 bases, leaving 9 bases of the junction unmatched. In germline, CDR1 is LGHNA, CDR2 YNFKEQ. CDR3 length: 17 residues. The origin of this receptor is a man aged 30-40 years with Graves' hyperthyroidism. This chain joins TRBV4-2 and TRBJ2-7, with 9 nucleotides matching TRBD2. Sample: blood. The CDR3 loop is CASSQERISGRNYEQYF. CDR3 nucleotide sequence: TGTGCCAGCAGCCAAGAAAGAATCAGCGGGAGGAACTACGAGCAGTACTTC.